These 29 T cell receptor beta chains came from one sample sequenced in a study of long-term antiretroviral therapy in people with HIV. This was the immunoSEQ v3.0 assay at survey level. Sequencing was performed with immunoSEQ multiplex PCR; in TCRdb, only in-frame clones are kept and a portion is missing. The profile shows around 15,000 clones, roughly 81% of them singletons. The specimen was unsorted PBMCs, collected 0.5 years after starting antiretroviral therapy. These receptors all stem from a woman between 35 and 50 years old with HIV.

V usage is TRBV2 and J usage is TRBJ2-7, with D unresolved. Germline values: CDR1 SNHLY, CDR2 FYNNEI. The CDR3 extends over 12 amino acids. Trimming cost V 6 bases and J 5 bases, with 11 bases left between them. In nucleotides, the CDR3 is TGTGCCAGCAGGACTTGGGAAGACGAGCAGTACTTC. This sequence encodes CASRTWEDEQYF.

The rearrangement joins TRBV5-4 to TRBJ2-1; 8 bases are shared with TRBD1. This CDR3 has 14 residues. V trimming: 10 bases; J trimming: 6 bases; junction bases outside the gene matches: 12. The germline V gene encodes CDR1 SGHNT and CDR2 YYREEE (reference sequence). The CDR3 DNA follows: TGTGCCTCCGCCGGGACAGGAGGCACCAATGAGCAGTTCTTC. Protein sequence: CASAGTGGTNEQFF.

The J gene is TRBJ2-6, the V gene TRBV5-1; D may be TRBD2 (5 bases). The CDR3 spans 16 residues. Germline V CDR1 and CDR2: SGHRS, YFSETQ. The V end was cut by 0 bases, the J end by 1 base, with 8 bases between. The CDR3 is CASSLARDSGANVLTF. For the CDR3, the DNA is TGCGCCAGCAGCTTGGCGAGGGATTCTGGGGCCAACGTCCTGACTTTC.

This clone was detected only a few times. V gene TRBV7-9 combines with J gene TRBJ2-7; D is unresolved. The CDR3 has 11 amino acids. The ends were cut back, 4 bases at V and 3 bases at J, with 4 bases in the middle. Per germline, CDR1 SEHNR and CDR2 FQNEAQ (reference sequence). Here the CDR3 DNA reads TGTGCCAGCAGCTCAGACTACGAGCAGTACTTC. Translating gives CASSSDYEQYF.

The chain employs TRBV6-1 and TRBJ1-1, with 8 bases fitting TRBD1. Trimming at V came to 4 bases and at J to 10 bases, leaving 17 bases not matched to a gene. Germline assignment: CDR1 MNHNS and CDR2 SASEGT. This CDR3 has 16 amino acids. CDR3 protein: CASSVRGDRLVSRAFF. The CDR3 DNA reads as TGTGCCAGCAGTGTGAGGGGGGACAGGCTAGTTAGTAGAGCTTTCTTT.

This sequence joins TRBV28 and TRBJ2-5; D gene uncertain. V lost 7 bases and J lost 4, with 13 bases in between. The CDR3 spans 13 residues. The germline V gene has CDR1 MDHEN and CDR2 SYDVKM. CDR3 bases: TGTGCCAGCAATCGGCTGTTGTCAGAGACCCAGTACTTC. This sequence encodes CASNRLLSETQYF.

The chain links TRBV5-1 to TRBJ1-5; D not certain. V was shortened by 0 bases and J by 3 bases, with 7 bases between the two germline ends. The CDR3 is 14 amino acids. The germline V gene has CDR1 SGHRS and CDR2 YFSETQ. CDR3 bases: TGCGCCAGCAGCTTGGGAGACAACAATCAGCCCCAGCATTTT. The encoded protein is CASSLGDNNQPQHF.

CDR3 bases: TGTGCCAGCAGTTTTCTACTGAGTGACAGGGGAGGCAATCAGCCCCAGCATTTT. Its protein is CASSFLLSDRGGNQPQHF. The gene calls are TRBV28 and TRBJ1-5; TRBD1 matches 8 bases. V shed 3 bases and J 2 bases; nucleotides not matched to a gene: 12. Per germline, CDR1 MDHEN and CDR2 SYDVKM. The CDR3 runs 18 residues.

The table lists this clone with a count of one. As DNA, the CDR3 is TGTGCCAGCAGTTACTCTCCCCTGGGAGAGACCCAGTACTTC. It yields the protein CASSYSPLGETQYF. The V call is TRBV6-5, the J call TRBJ2-5, with unresolved D. Germline V gene lookup returns CDR1 MNHEY and CDR2 SVGAGI. The CDR3 has 14 amino acids. V dropped 0 bases and J dropped 4 bases, with 9 bases sitting between them.

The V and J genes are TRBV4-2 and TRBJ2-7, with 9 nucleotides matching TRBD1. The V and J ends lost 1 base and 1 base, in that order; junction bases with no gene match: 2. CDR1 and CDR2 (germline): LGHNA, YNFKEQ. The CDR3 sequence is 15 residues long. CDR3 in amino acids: CASSQGGTGSYEQYF. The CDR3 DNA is TGTGCCAGCAGCCAAGGTGGGACAGGGTCCTACGAGCAGTACTTC.

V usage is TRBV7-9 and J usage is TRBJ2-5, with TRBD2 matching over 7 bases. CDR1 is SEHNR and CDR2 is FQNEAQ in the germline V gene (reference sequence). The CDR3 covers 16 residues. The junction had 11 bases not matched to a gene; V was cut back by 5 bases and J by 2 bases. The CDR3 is CASSPRGNGGQETQYF. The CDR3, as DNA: TGTGCCAGCAGCCCACGGGGGAACGGGGGGCAAGAGACCCAGTACTTC.

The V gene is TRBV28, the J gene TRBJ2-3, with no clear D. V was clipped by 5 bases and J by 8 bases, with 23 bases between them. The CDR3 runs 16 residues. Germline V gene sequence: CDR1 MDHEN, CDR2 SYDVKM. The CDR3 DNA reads TGTGCCAGCAGTCGCTTTATCACAGTGGTAGCCGGTACGCAGTATTTT. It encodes CASSRFITVVAGTQYF.

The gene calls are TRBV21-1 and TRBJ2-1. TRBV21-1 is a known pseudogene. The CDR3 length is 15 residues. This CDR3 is CASSEESALYNEQFF. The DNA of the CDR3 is TGTGCCAGCAGCGAAGAGTCAGCCTTATACAATGAGCAGTTCTTC.

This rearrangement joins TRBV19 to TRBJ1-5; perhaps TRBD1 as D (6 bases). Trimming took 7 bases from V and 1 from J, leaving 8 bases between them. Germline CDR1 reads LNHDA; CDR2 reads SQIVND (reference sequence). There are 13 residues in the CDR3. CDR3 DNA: TGTGCCAGTAACCAGGGGAGCAATCAGCCCCAGCATTTT. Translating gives CASNQGSNQPQHF.

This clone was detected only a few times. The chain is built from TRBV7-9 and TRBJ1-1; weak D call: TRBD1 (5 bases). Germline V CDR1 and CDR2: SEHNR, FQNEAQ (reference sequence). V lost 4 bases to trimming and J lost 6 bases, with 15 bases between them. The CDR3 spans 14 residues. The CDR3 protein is CASSWTNLRSEAFF. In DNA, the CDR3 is TGTGCCAGCAGCTGGACAAATTTAAGGTCTGAAGCTTTCTTT.

The CDR3 nucleotides are TGTGCCACCAAGTGGGGTGGCGGAAACTTATACAATGAGCAGTTCTTC. Protein: CATKWGGGNLYNEQFF. The chain recombines TRBV2 with TRBJ2-1, with D hard to call. Trimming shortened V by 10 bases and J by 4 bases, and 23 bases separated the two germline ends. CDR3 length equals 16 residues. CDR1 and CDR2 (germline): SNHLY, FYNNEI.

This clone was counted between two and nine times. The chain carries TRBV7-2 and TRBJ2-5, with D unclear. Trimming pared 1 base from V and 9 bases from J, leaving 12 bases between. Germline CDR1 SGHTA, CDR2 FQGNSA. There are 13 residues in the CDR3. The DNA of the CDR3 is TGTGCCAGCAGCTTAGACGGCCCTACGGCCCAGTACTTC. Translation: CASSLDGPTAQYF.

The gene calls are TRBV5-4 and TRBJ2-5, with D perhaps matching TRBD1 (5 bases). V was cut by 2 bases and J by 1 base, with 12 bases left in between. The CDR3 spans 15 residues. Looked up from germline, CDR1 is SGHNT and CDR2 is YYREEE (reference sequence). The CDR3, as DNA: TGTGCCAGCAGCTTTTCAGGGTCCCCCCAAGAGACCCAGTACTTC. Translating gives CASSFSGSPQETQYF.

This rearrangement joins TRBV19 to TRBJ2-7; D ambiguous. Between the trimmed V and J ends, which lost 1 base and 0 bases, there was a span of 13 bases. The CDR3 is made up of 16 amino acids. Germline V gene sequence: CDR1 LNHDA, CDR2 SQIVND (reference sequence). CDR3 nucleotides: TGTGCCAGTAGTATAGGTTTAAAGACCGCCTCCTACGAGCAGTACTTC. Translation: CASSIGLKTASYEQYF.

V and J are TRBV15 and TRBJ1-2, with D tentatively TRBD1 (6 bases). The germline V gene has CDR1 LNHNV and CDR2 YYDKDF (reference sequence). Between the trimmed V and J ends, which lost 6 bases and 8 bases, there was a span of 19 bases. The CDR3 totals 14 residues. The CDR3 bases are TGTGCCACCAGAAGGTTACTACAGGGTGGGGGCTACACCTTC. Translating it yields CATRRLLQGGGYTF.

CDR3 region: CASSLVAGTTYEQYF. The CDR3 coding sequence is TGTGCCAGCAGCTTGGTAGCGGGAACGACCTACGAGCAGTACTTC. The V call is TRBV7-8, the J call TRBJ2-7, with 8 bases that match TRBD2. Germline V CDR1 and CDR2: SGHVS, FQNEAQ. J gave up 2 bases and V 3 bases, and 6 bases lay outside the gene matches. This CDR3 is built from 15 residues.

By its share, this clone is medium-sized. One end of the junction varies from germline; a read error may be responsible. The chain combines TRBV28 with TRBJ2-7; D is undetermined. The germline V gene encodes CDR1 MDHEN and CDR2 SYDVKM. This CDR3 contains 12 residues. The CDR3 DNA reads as TGTGCCAGCAGTTTATGGTCCTCCGAGCAGTACTTC. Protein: CASSLWSSEQYF.

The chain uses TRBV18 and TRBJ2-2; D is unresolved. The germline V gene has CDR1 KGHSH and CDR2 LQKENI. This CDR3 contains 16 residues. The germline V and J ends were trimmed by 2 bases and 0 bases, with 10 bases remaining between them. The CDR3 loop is CASSPIYPANTGELFF. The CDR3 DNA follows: TGTGCCAGCTCACCAATTTACCCCGCGAACACCGGGGAGCTGTTTTTT. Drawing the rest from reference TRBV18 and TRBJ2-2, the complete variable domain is NAGVMQNPRHLVRRRGQEARLRCSPMKGHSHVYWYRQLPEEGLKFMVYLQKENIIDESGMPKERFSAEFPKEGPSILRIQQVVRGDSAAYFCASSPIYPANTGELFFGEGSRLTVL.

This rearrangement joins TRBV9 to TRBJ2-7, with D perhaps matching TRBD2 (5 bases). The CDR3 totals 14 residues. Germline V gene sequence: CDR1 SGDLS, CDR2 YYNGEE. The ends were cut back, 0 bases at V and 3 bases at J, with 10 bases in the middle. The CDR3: CASSVGAGSYEQYF. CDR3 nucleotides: TGTGCCAGCAGCGTAGGGGCGGGTAGCTACGAGCAGTACTTC.

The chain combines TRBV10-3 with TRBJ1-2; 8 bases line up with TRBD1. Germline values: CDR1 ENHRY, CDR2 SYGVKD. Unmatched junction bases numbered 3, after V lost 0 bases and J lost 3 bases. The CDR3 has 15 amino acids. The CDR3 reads CAISESATGDYGYTF. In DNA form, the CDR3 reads TGTGCCATCAGTGAGTCGGCGACAGGGGACTATGGCTACACCTTC.

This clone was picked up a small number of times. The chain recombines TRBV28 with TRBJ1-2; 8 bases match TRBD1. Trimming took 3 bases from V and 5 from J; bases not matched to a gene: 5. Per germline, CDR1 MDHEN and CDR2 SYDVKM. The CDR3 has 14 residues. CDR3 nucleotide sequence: TGTGCCAGCAGTTTCCCCGACAGGGGATATGGCTACACCTTC. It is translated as CASSFPDRGYGYTF.

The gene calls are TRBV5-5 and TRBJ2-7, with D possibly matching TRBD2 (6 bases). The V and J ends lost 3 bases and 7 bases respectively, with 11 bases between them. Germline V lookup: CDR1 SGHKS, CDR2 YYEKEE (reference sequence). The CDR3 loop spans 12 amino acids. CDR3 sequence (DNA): TGTGCCAGCAGCTGGGGGGAGTGGGAGCAGTACTTC. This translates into CASSWGEWEQYF.

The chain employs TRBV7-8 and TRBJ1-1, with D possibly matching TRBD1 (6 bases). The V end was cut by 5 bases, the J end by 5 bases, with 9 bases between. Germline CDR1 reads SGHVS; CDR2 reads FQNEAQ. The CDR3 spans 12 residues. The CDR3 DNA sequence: TGTGCCAGCAGCACAGGGCGGACTGAAGCTTTCTTT. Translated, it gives CASSTGRTEAFF. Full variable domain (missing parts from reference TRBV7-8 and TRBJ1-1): GAGVSQSPRYKVAKRGQDVALRCDPISGHVSLFWYQQALGQGPEFLTYFQNEAQLDKSGLPSDRFFAERPEGSVSTLKIQRTQQEDSAVYLCASSTGRTEAFFGQGTRLTVV.

The CDR3 loop reads CASSEYPGATETQYF. CDR3 DNA: TGTGCCAGCAGTGAATACCCGGGGGCCACAGAGACCCAGTACTTC. V usage is TRBV25-1 and J usage is TRBJ2-5; D is tentatively TRBD1 or TRBD2 (6 bases each). The CDR3 runs to 15 residues. V dropped 0 bases and J dropped 4 bases, with 12 bases sitting between them. The germline CDR1 and CDR2 sequences are MGHDK and SYGVNS.